Shown below are 16 T cell receptor beta chains from a single sample sequenced in a study of blood T cell repertoires in COVID-19. Method: immunoSEQ multiplex PCR; TCRdb's copy keeps in-frame clones and lacks some. The top ten clones hold approximately 44% of a sample with fewer than 15,000 clones, approximately 80% of them seen once. The sample consisted of peripheral blood. The origin of the receptors is a man at least 80 years old with acute or convalescent COVID-19.

The chain combines TRBV10-3 with TRBJ1-6; 9 bases map to TRBD1. The CDR3 contains 15 residues. V trimming: 4 bases; J trimming: 8 bases; junction bases outside the gene matches: 6. The germline CDR1 and CDR2 sequences are ENHRY and SYGVKD. CDR3 residues: CAISGGQGSDSPLHF. In DNA form, the CDR3 reads TGTGCCATCAGTGGGGGACAGGGTTCGGATTCACCCCTCCACTTT.

This clone was recorded only once. The V and J genes are TRBV7-7 and TRBJ2-2; 7 bases agree with TRBD2. Germline V gene lookup returns CDR1 SSHAT and CDR2 FNYEAQ (reference sequence). V gave up 4 bases and J gave up 3 bases; unmatched junction bases: 8. The CDR3 loop spans 16 amino acids. The DNA of the CDR3 is TGTGCCAGCAGCTCGAAGACTAGCTCGGACACCGGGGAGCTGTTTTTT. As protein: CASSSKTSSDTGELFF. The whole variable domain, remainder taken from reference TRBV7-7 and TRBJ2-2, is GAGVSQSPRYKVTKRGQDVTLRCDPISSHATLYWYQQALGQGPEFLTYFNYEAQPDKSGLPSDRFSAERPEGSISTLTIQRTEQRDSAMYRCASSSKTSSDTGELFFGEGSRLTVL.

This rearrangement joins TRBV7-8 to TRBJ1-6, with D possibly matching TRBD1 (6 bases). The CDR3 has 12 amino acids. The germline V gene encodes CDR1 SGHVS and CDR2 FQNEAQ. Trimming took 5 bases from V and 7 from J, leaving 6 bases between them. CDR3 sequence: CASSQGNSPLHF. In DNA, the CDR3 is TGTGCCAGCAGCCAGGGGAATTCACCCCTCCACTTT.

The V call is TRBV6-6, the J call TRBJ1-5; tentatively, D is TRBD1 (5 bases). The CDR3 contains 14 residues. Trimming cost V 6 bases and J 0 bases, with 9 bases left between them. Germline-derived CDR1 and CDR2 are MNHNY and SVGAGI (reference sequence). CDR3 region: CASRGGYSNQPQHF. The CDR3 DNA follows: TGTGCCAGCAGGGGGGGGTATAGCAATCAGCCCCAGCATTTT.

This chain uses TRBV15 with TRBJ2-5, with D hard to call. The V end was cut by 0 bases, the J end by 4 bases, with 15 bases between. The CDR3 is 16 residues long. CDR1 is LNHNV and CDR2 is YYDKDF in the germline V gene (reference sequence). The chain's CDR3 is CATSRDPGWSSETQYF. Written as DNA, the CDR3 is TGTGCCACCAGCAGAGATCCAGGTTGGTCCTCAGAGACCCAGTACTTC.

J is TRBJ2-7 and V is TRBV15, with D tentatively TRBD2 (5 bases). Germline V lookup: CDR1 LNHNV, CDR2 YYDKDF (reference sequence). CDR3 size: 14 residues. V was clipped by 3 bases and J by 5 bases, with 14 bases between them. The CDR3 protein is CATSRDVKRDEQYF. CDR3 coding DNA: TGTGCCACCAGCAGGGATGTGAAGAGGGACGAGCAGTACTTC.

The chain carries TRBV7-2 and TRBJ2-7, with 11 bases aligning to TRBD1. V dropped 4 bases and J dropped 0; count of bases not matched to a gene: 5. Germline assignment: CDR1 SGHTA and CDR2 FQGNSA. The CDR3 has 16 amino acids. The CDR3 loop is CASSSMGTGGSYEQYF. The CDR3 DNA is TGTGCCAGCAGCTCAATGGGGACAGGGGGCTCCTACGAGCAGTACTTC.

This chain joins TRBV6-5 and TRBJ1-1; the D gene is possibly TRBD1 (6 bases). Germline CDR1 reads MNHEY; CDR2 reads SVGAGI. Trimming took off 7 bases at V and 7 bases at J, with 13 bases between the two ends. The CDR3 is made up of 12 amino acids. The CDR3 DNA is TGTGCCAGCACCACAGGGAAGGGTGAAGCTTTCTTT. This encodes CASTTGKGEAFF.

The genes are TRBV7-2 and TRBJ2-7; D is possibly TRBD2 (5 bases). The V gene's germline CDR1 is SGHTA and CDR2 FQGNSA. With 3 bases removed from V and 0 bases from J, the gap between germline ends came to 15 bases. CDR3 size: 16 residues. CDR3 DNA sequence: TGTGCCAGCAGCTTCGCTTCGAGCGGTAGCTCCTACGAGCAGTACTTC. Translated: CASSFASSGSSYEQYF.

In nucleotides, the CDR3 is TGTGCCAGCAGCCCCTTTGGGAACAGGGGGGGCACTGAAGCTTTCTTT. Its protein product is CASSPFGNRGGTEAFF. The chain recombines TRBV9 with TRBJ1-1; TRBD1 aligns across 8 bases. Per the germline V gene, CDR1 is SGDLS and CDR2 is YYNGEE. The CDR3 runs 16 residues. V was pared by 4 bases and J by 4 bases, with 12 bases of the junction left unmatched.

The chain couples TRBV7-9 to TRBJ2-5, with a possible D match to TRBD2 (6 bases). The CDR3 extends over 14 amino acids. Trimming removed 1 base at V and 5 bases at J, with 11 bases between. The germline gives CDR1 SEHNR, CDR2 FQNEAQ (reference sequence). This chain's CDR3 is CASSLGGRWETQYF. DNA for the CDR3: TGTGCCAGCAGCTTAGGAGGGAGGTGGGAGACCCAGTACTTC. The full variable domain, rest sourced from reference TRBV7-9 and TRBJ2-5, is DTGVSQNPRHKITKRGQNVTFRCDPISEHNRLYWYRQTLGQGPEFLTYFQNEAQLEKSRLLSDRFSAERPKGSFSTLEIQRTEQGDSAMYLCASSLGGRWETQYFGPGTRLLVL.

The chain links TRBV7-2 to TRBJ2-3, with a tentative D call TRBD2 (5 bases). V was cut by 4 bases and J by 5 bases, with 13 bases left in between. Germline CDR1 SGHTA, CDR2 FQGNSA. The CDR3 sequence is 14 residues long. The CDR3 is CASSSTVGGDTQYF. DNA for the CDR3: TGTGCCAGCAGCTCGACTGTCGGAGGAGATACGCAGTATTTT.

This clone showed up just once. The chain links TRBV27 to TRBJ1-6, with 8 nucleotides matching TRBD1. The CDR3 is 15 residues long. Germline V gene data show CDR1 as MNHEY and CDR2 as SMNVEV (reference sequence). J gave up 9 bases and V 5 bases, and 9 bases lay outside the gene matches. DNA of the CDR3: TGTGCCAGCAGTCGAGGACACGGACAGGGTTCACCCCTCCACTTT. Its protein product is CASSRGHGQGSPLHF.

The V gene is TRBV7-3, the J gene TRBJ2-6; D is perhaps TRBD2 (5 bases). Germline loops: CDR1 SGHTA, CDR2 FQGTGA. The germline V and J ends were trimmed by 5 bases and 1 base, with 24 bases remaining between them. There are 20 residues in the CDR3. The CDR3 DNA is TGTGCCAGCAGCCCAATAGGACCCTCGAGCGGAGGATCTGGGGCCAACGTCCTGACTTTC. Its protein product is CASSPIGPSSGGSGANVLTF.

V gene TRBV10-3 combines with J gene TRBJ1-1; D perhaps matches TRBD1 (5 bases). The germline CDR1 and CDR2 sequences are ENHRY and SYGVKD. V shed 3 bases and J shed 8 bases, with 13 bases lying between them. This CDR3 spans 13 amino acids. CDR3 sequence reads: CAISDRGLGEAFF. The CDR3 nucleotides read TGTGCCATCAGTGATCGGGGGTTAGGCGAAGCTTTCTTT.

The chain couples TRBV20-1 to TRBJ2-2; D gene ambiguous. Germline assignment: CDR1 DFQATT and CDR2 SNEGSKA (reference sequence). This CDR3 is 13 amino acids long. V lost 3 bases, J lost 3 bases, and 8 bases lay in between. CDR3: CSASDPYTGELFF. The CDR3 region has the DNA TGCAGTGCTAGTGATCCGTACACCGGGGAGCTGTTTTTT.